The 3 T cell receptor beta chains listed next were all sequenced from one sample in a study of blood T cell repertoires in COVID-19. The protocol was immunoSEQ multiplex PCR, while the TCRdb copy is restricted to in-frame clones and leaves out a portion. The table records roughly 160,000 clones, roughly 89% of them present only once. The sequenced sample consisted of peripheral blood. These receptors were taken from a woman in her fifties or sixties who had recovered from COVID-19.

This chain uses TRBV5-4 with TRBJ2-5; D not resolved. Trimming took off 0 bases at V and 7 bases at J, with 7 bases between the two ends. The germline CDR1 and CDR2 sequences are SGHNT and YYREEE (reference sequence). The CDR3 loop spans 12 amino acids. The CDR3, as DNA: TGTGCCAGCAGCTTGGACTATGGGACCCAGTACTTC. Its translation is CASSLDYGTQYF.

The chain has TRBV6-6 and TRBJ2-2; TRBD1 aligns across 10 bases. V shed 0 bases and J 6 bases; nucleotides not matched to a gene: 4. Germline loops: CDR1 MNHNY, CDR2 SVGAGI (reference sequence). The CDR3 runs to 16 residues. The CDR3 coding sequence is TGTGCCAGCAGTTACTCCGGGACAGGGGTTCCCGGGGAGCTGTTTTTT. Encoded protein: CASSYSGTGVPGELFF.

The V gene is TRBV6-4, the J gene TRBJ2-3; TRBD1 matches at 10 bases. Germline lookup yields CDR1 MRHNA and CDR2 SNTAGT. The CDR3 runs 15 residues. V shed 3 bases, J shed 4 bases, and the junction held 4 bases outside the gene matches. CDR3 region: CASSDVGTGADTQYF. The CDR3 DNA reads TGTGCCAGCAGTGATGTCGGGACAGGGGCAGATACGCAGTATTTT.